These 20 T cell receptor beta chains originate from one sample sequenced in a study of cytomegalovirus exposure and HLA in healthy donors. Primers included in the PCR were 60 Vbeta and 13 Jbeta primers. The data were produced by immunoSEQ multiplex PCR, yet TCRdb's version contains in-frame clones alone and is incomplete. Among 55,000 to 65,000 clones, roughly 80% were seen once, and the ten largest hold about 4%. The sample comprised PBMCs. Receptor source: a woman between 35 and 50 years old in good health and CMV-seronegative.

This sequence joins TRBV10-3 and TRBJ1-1; 7 bases agree with TRBD1. V dropped 7 bases and J dropped 1; count of bases not matched to a gene: 12. The CDR3 sequence is 16 residues long. Germline CDR1 ENHRY, CDR2 SYGVKD. The CDR3 sequence: CAITTHRRTGNTEAFF. The CDR3 bases are TGTGCCATCACGACCCATAGACGGACAGGGAACACTGAAGCTTTCTTT.

V is TRBV15 and J is TRBJ1-2, with D tentatively TRBD1 (6 bases). This CDR3 comprises 14 residues. The germline CDR1 and CDR2 sequences are LNHNV and YYDKDF (reference sequence). Trimming took 2 bases from V and 5 from J, leaving 12 bases between them. The CDR3 sequence is CATSRPQGPYGYTF. CDR3 DNA: TGTGCCACCAGCAGACCCCAGGGGCCTTATGGCTACACCTTC. The full variable domain, with the rest looked up from reference TRBV15 and TRBJ1-2, is DAMVIQNPRYQVTQFGKPVTLSCSQTLNHNVMYWYQQKSSQAPKLLFHYYDKDFNNEADTPDNFQSRRPNTSFCFLDIRSPGLGDTAMYLCATSRPQGPYGYTFGSGTRLTVV.

The V and J genes are TRBV7-3 and TRBJ1-2, with a possible D match to TRBD1 (5 bases). Deletions cut 2 bases from V and 6 bases from J, with 10 bases between. This CDR3 comprises 13 residues. CDR1 and CDR2 from the germline V gene are SGHTA and FQGTGA. The CDR3 DNA follows: TGTGCCAGCAGCTTACGGGGGAGGCATGGCTACACCTTC. It specifies CASSLRGRHGYTF.

The CDR3 spells CSASRSGNTEAFF. CDR3 DNA sequence: TGCAGCGCTTCCAGGTCAGGGAACACTGAAGCTTTCTTT. The rearrangement joins TRBV29-1 to TRBJ1-1; no clear D. The CDR3 contains 13 residues. Germline values: CDR1 SQVTM, CDR2 ANQGSEA. Trimming removed 7 bases from V and 1 base from J, with 13 bases in between.

This rearrangement joins TRBV11-2 to TRBJ1-4, with D possibly matching TRBD1 (5 bases). CDR3 size: 16 residues. Germline-derived CDR1 and CDR2 are SGHAT and FQNNGV. The germline V and J ends were trimmed by 3 bases and 4 bases, with 15 bases remaining between them. The CDR3 DNA sequence: TGTGCCAGCAGCTTTGGTAGGGGACTCTATAATGAAAAACTGTTTTTT. Translated: CASSFGRGLYNEKLFF. The full variable domain, its missing parts supplied by reference TRBV11-2 and TRBJ1-4, is EAGVAQSPRYKIIEKRQSVAFWCNPISGHATLYWYQQILGQGPKLLIQFQNNGVVDDSQLPKDRFSAERLKGVDSTLKIQPAKLEDSAVYLCASSFGRGLYNEKLFFGSGTQLSVL.

The chain uses TRBV28 and TRBJ1-5; 10 bases align to TRBD1. Germline V gene sequence: CDR1 MDHEN, CDR2 SYDVKM. CDR3 length equals 15 residues. V gave up 6 bases and J gave up 3 bases; unmatched junction bases: 5. The CDR3 sequence is CASSRQGANNQPQHF. The CDR3 nucleotides read TGTGCCAGCAGCCGACAGGGGGCCAACAATCAGCCCCAGCATTTT.

This chain connects TRBV11-2 to TRBJ2-5, with 11 bases identical to TRBD1. The CDR3 totals 18 residues. With 2 bases clipped from V and 5 bases from J, the junction kept 13 bases outside the gene matches. CDR1 and CDR2 (germline): SGHAT, FQNNGV. The CDR3 spells CASSLPVQGQGARETQYF. The CDR3 DNA reads as TGTGCCAGCAGCTTACCCGTACAAGGACAGGGGGCGCGGGAGACCCAGTACTTC.

This clone was observed once. V usage is TRBV2 and J usage is TRBJ2-3, with a tentative D call TRBD1 (6 bases). The CDR3 is made up of 15 amino acids. Germline lookup yields CDR1 SNHLY and CDR2 FYNNEI. The ends were cut back, 4 bases at V and 5 bases at J, with 16 bases in the middle. The CDR3: CASSGQVVVGDTQYF. CDR3 bases: TGTGCCAGCAGTGGACAGGTTGTAGTGGGAGATACGCAGTATTTT. The whole variable domain, remainder taken from reference TRBV2 and TRBJ2-3, is EPEVTQTPSHQVTQMGQEVILRCVPISNHLYFYWYRQILGQKVEFLVSFYNNEISEKSEIFDDQFSVERPDGSNFTLKIRSTKLEDSAMYFCASSGQVVVGDTQYFGPGTRLTVL.

The V and J genes are TRBV28 and TRBJ1-1; D is undetermined. Germline CDR1 and CDR2: MDHEN and SYDVKM. The V and J ends lost 7 bases and 6 bases respectively, with 15 bases between them. The CDR3 has 13 amino acids. The CDR3 here is CASIQLMGPEAFF. The CDR3 nucleotides are TGTGCCAGCATTCAACTGATGGGCCCTGAAGCTTTCTTT.

The rearrangement uses TRBV11-2 and TRBJ2-1; 8 bases align to TRBD2. V lost 5 bases, J lost 11 bases, and 8 bases stayed unmatched. Germline CDR1 SGHAT, CDR2 FQNNGV. CDR3 length: 13 residues. CDR3 region: CASSAELADKQFF. Here the CDR3 DNA reads TGTGCCAGCAGCGCAGAACTAGCGGATAAGCAGTTCTTC.

The chain combines TRBV19 with TRBJ2-1; D is perhaps TRBD2 (6 bases). The V end was cut by 6 bases, the J end by 0 bases, with 15 bases between. This CDR3 is built from 16 residues. Germline CDR1 and CDR2: LNHDA and SQIVND (reference sequence). CDR3 nucleotide sequence: TGTGCCAGTAGCCTTCTAGCGTTAAGCTCCTACAATGAGCAGTTCTTC. Its translation: CASSLLALSSYNEQFF.

The CDR3 here is CATSRGGSSYEQYF. CDR3 sequence (DNA): TGTGCCACCAGCAGAGGGGGCAGCTCCTACGAGCAGTACTTC. V gene TRBV15 combines with J gene TRBJ2-7, with a weak D call TRBD1 (5 bases). The CDR3 runs 14 residues. CDR1 and CDR2 (germline): LNHNV, YYDKDF (reference sequence). The V end lost 1 base, the J end lost 0 bases, and 7 bases lay between the germline ends.

The chain couples TRBV7-9 to TRBJ2-1; TRBD1 matches 10 bases. CDR1 is SEHNR and CDR2 is FQNEAQ in the germline V gene (reference sequence). The CDR3 is 19 amino acids. CDR3 in amino acids: CSGSLTRQGANINYNEQFF. The CDR3 nucleotides are TGTTCCGGCAGCTTAACAAGACAGGGGGCGAATATAAACTACAATGAGCAGTTCTTC.

This clone was counted between two and nine times. V and J are TRBV29-1 and TRBJ2-5, with D possibly being TRBD1 (5 bases). CDR3 length: 13 amino acids. The germline V gene encodes CDR1 SQVTM and CDR2 ANQGSEA. V was clipped by 7 bases and J by 5 bases, with 17 bases between them. In DNA form, the CDR3 reads TGCAGCGCTCAGGGTCATCGGTGGGAGACCCAGTACTTC. This gives the protein CSAQGHRWETQYF. Full variable domain (outside the CDR3, taken from reference TRBV29-1 and TRBJ2-5): SAVISQKPSRDICQRGTSLTIQCQVDSQVTMMFWYRQQPGQSLTLIATANQGSEATYESGFVIDKFPISRPNLTFSTLTVSNMSPEDSSIYLCSAQGHRWETQYFGPGTRLLVL.

The rearrangement joins TRBV6-1 to TRBJ1-5; a possible D gene is TRBD1 (5 bases). CDR3 size: 15 residues. Germline CDR1 MNHNS, CDR2 SASEGT. The ends were cut back, 5 bases at V and 2 bases at J, with 13 bases in the middle. CDR3 protein: CASSMTVWGNQPQHF. CDR3 nucleotide sequence: TGTGCCAGCAGTATGACAGTTTGGGGCAATCAGCCCCAGCATTTT.

The chain combines TRBV1 with TRBJ2-7; no check of the table's D call, TRBD2, against the DNA was made. TRBV1 is termed a pseudogene. This CDR3 contains 15 residues. CDR3 coding DNA: TGCACCAGCAGCCCCCCCGGACTAGAGAGCCACGAGCAGTACTTC. Translated, it gives CTSSPPGLESHEQYF.

The chain is built from TRBV4-3 and TRBJ2-5; D is undetermined. Deletions cut 2 bases from V and 1 base from J, with 11 bases between. CDR1 LGHNA and CDR2 YSLEER come from the germline V gene. The CDR3 has 15 amino acids. Here the CDR3 reads CASSQSWHSQETQYF. The CDR3 DNA reads TGCGCCAGCAGCCAAAGTTGGCACAGCCAAGAGACCCAGTACTTC.

This chain uses TRBV28 with TRBJ1-1, with D possibly being TRBD1 (5 bases). The CDR3 consists of 15 residues. V dropped 5 bases and J dropped 5 bases, with 18 bases sitting between them. Germline CDR1 is MDHEN and CDR2 is SYDVKM. The CDR3 bases are TGTGCCAGCAGTCCTCCGGGACTGAGAAAAACTGAAGCTTTCTTT. Protein: CASSPPGLRKTEAFF.

CDR3 protein: CASSFQGPTGELFF. The CDR3, as DNA: TGTGCCAGCAGTTTCCAGGGTCCCACCGGGGAGCTGTTTTTT. The V call is TRBV27, the J call TRBJ2-2; weak D call: TRBD1 (5 bases). The CDR3 is made up of 14 amino acids. Germline V gives CDR1 MNHEY, CDR2 SMNVEV (reference sequence). V dropped 3 bases and J dropped 4 bases, with 9 bases sitting between them.

This clone has only one observation. The chain uses TRBV4-2 and TRBJ2-7; 10 nucleotides align to TRBD2. J lost 5 bases, V lost 0 bases, and 7 bases had no gene match. The CDR3 is 16 amino acids. Germline CDR1 LGHNA, CDR2 YNFKEQ. Here the CDR3 DNA reads TGTGCCAGCAGCCAAGATGGGCTAGCGGGAGTCGACGAGCAGTACTTC. It encodes CASSQDGLAGVDEQYF.